This T cell receptor beta chain is from a study of T cell changes during pregnancy in multiple sclerosis. Germline lookup yields CDR1 ENHRY and CDR2 SYGVKD. CDR3 length: 15 residues. With 2 bases removed from V and 0 bases from J, the gap between germline ends came to 7 bases. Sequencing was performed with immunoSEQ multiplex PCR; in TCRdb, only in-frame clones are kept and a portion is missing. The top ten hold roughly 1.7% of the sample, which has 37,000 or so clones, roughly 94% seen once. This specimen consisted of peripheral blood, obtained in the third trimester of pregnancy. V usage is TRBV10-3 and J usage is TRBJ2-2; D possibly corresponds to TRBD2 (6 bases). The origin of this receptor is a female donor with multiple sclerosis, enrolled in a pregnancy study. CDR3 nucleotides: TGTGCCATCAGTGAGCGGGGGACGAACACCGGGGAGCTGTTTTTT. This codes for CAISERGTNTGELFF.